The 14 T cell receptor beta chains listed next were all sequenced from one sample in a study of immune heterogeneity within non-small cell lung tumors listed by TCRdb under 2018. Sequencing instrument: HiSeq X Ten. The TCR beta CDR3 region was amplified with a multiplex PCR system whose first round ran for approximately 10 cycles using 32 V-gene forward primers and 13 J-gene reverse primers. The public sequencing data were trimmed at Q25 with fastp and processed into clonotypes with MiXCR by TCRdb, which kept only in-frame beta chains. Rows are combined by CDR3 protein, so each entry shows the most common genes and DNA. The table for this sample lists over 10,000 distinct CDR3 sequences; 23% of them were counted only once. Around an eighth of the sample belongs to the ten largest clones. The TCR template was genomic DNA extracted from bulk tumor tissue, and approximately 650 ng of gDNA was amplified for each sample. Multiple biopsies per primary tumor were taken during surgery, spaced as far apart as possible within the tumor mass. Patients in the study cohort, which was described as untreated, were newly diagnosed NSCLC cases going through curative surgery.

Sequencing was performed on lung tumor tissue. The receptors derive from a man aged 50 to 60 with non-small cell lung cancer.

Of note for this clonotype: This may arise from a read error, as a much more abundant clone is one base away. This sequence joins TRBV28 and TRBJ1-1; D not certain. Germline V gene sequence: CDR1 MDHEN, CDR2 SYDVKM. Trimming took 5 bases from V and 12 from J, leaving 13 bases between them. The length of the CDR3 is 11 residues. As DNA, the CDR3 is TGTGCCAGCAGTACCGTAATGGAAACTTTCTTT. Translated: CASSTVMETFF.

Note on this clonotype: A much larger clone is a single base away; this may be a read error. CDR3 sequence (DNA): TGCGCCAGCATATCAACGGACAGATATTACACAGATACGCAGTATTTT. Its translation: CASISTDRYYTDTQYF. This chain joins TRBV5-1 and TRBJ2-3; D is perhaps TRBD1 (6 bases). With 6 bases removed from V and 2 bases from J, the gap between germline ends came to 19 bases. The germline V gene encodes CDR1 SGHRS and CDR2 YFSETQ. The CDR3 runs to 16 residues.

Many counts were recorded for this clonotype. The rearrangement joins TRBV19 to TRBJ1-2; TRBD1 might be the D (5 bases). The CDR3 extends over 13 amino acids. Between the trimmed V and J ends, which lost 5 bases and 2 bases, there was a span of 9 bases. CDR1 LNHDA and CDR2 SQIVND come from the germline V gene (reference sequence). The CDR3 DNA sequence: TGTGCCAGTAGTTACGGGGGAAACTATGGCTACACCTTC. Translation: CASSYGGNYGYTF. The full variable domain, completed using reference TRBV19 and TRBJ1-2, is DGGITQSPKYLFRKEGQNVTLSCEQNLNHDAMYWYRQDPGQGLRLIYYSQIVNDFQKGDIAEGYSVSREKKESFPLTVTSAQKNPTAFYLCASSYGGNYGYTFGSGTRLTVV.

On this clonotype: A much larger clonotype is one base distant, so this may be a read error. The V gene is TRBV29-1, the J gene TRBJ2-2, with a weak D call TRBD2 (5 bases). Looked up from germline, CDR1 is SQVTM and CDR2 is ANQGSEA. The CDR3 consists of 13 residues. CDR3: CSVCNLLTGELVF. The CDR3, as DNA: TGCAGCGTTTGTAATCTGCTTACCGGGGAGCTGGTTTTT.

This clonotype was counted ten times or more. This chain connects TRBV12-3 or TRBV12-4 to TRBJ1-6; D call uncertain. Trimming took off 8 bases at V and 8 bases at J, with 16 bases between the two ends. This CDR3 contains 14 residues. The CDR3 protein is CASSPGFEHSPLHF. Here the CDR3 DNA reads TGTGCCAGCTCCCCCGGGTTTGAGCATTCACCCCTCCACTTT.

Ten or more counts support this clonotype. The chain links TRBV3-1 to TRBJ1-2, with a weak D call TRBD1 (6 bases). Germline V CDR1 and CDR2: LGHDT, YNNKEL (reference sequence). The CDR3 has 13 amino acids. The CDR3 protein is CASGPTGNYGYTF. In nucleotides, the CDR3 is TGTGCATCGGGTCCGACAGGTAACTATGGCTACACCTTC.

This clonotype showed up just a few times. The chain employs TRBV30 and TRBJ1-4, with TRBD1 matching 10 bases. This CDR3 comprises 15 residues. Germline lookup yields CDR1 GTSNPN and CDR2 SVGIG (reference sequence). J gave up 7 bases and V 3 bases, and 8 bases lay outside the gene matches. CDR3 nucleotides: TGTGCCTGGAGACCGGGACAGGGGTCACTTGAAAAACTGTTTTTT. Protein: CAWRPGQGSLEKLFF.

This clonotype was picked up many times. The chain couples TRBV5-1 to TRBJ2-1; 8 bases agree with TRBD1. CDR1 and CDR2 (germline): SGHRS, YFSETQ. The CDR3 length is 12 residues. Germline trimming cut 2 bases from V and 8 bases from J; bases unmatched to any gene: 0. CDR3: CASSLQGDEQFF. The CDR3 DNA follows: TGCGCCAGCAGCTTACAGGGGGATGAGCAGTTCTTC.

This clonotype was seen repeatedly, ten times or more. The J gene is TRBJ1-2, the V gene TRBV9; TRBD1 aligns across 9 bases. The J segment lost 4 bases and the V segment lost 0 bases, leaving 7 bases of the junction unmatched. The germline V gene encodes CDR1 SGDLS and CDR2 YYNGEE. CDR3 length: 16 residues. The CDR3 region has the DNA TGTGCCAGCAGCGTAGTTACAGGGGGCGACCCCTATGGCTACACCTTC. This encodes CASSVVTGGDPYGYTF.

Relative to its sample, this clonotype is medium-sized (0.01 to 0.1%). J is TRBJ1-5 and V is TRBV28; no firm D call. Germline CDR1 is MDHEN and CDR2 is SYDVKM. The CDR3 is 13 amino acids. V lost 2 bases, J lost 4 bases, and 6 bases lay in between. The CDR3 spells CASSLTPNQPQHF. In nucleotides, the CDR3 is TGTGCCAGCAGTTTAACACCTAATCAGCCCCAGCATTTT. The entire variable domain, with the rest obtained from reference TRBV28 and TRBJ1-5, is as follows: DVKVTQSSRYLVKRTGEKVFLECVQDMDHENMFWYRQDPGLGLRLIYFSYDVKMKEKGDIPEGYSVSREKKERFSLILESASTNQTSMYLCASSLTPNQPQHFGDGTRLSIL.

There are many counts of this clonotype. The chain recombines TRBV18 with TRBJ2-1, with D possibly called TRBD1 or TRBD2 (5 bases each). The CDR3 length is 13 residues. Between the trimmed V and J ends, which lost 3 bases and 5 bases, there was a span of 8 bases. Germline V CDR1 and CDR2: KGHSH, LQKENI. The CDR3 sequence is CASSPGRNNEQFF. CDR3 bases: TGTGCCAGCTCACCGGGACGGAACAATGAGCAGTTCTTC.

Details on this clonotype: The junction departs from the called germline gene at one end, perhaps through a read error. The chain links TRBV2 to TRBJ1-4; possible D gene TRBD1, 5 bases. CDR1 is SNHLY and CDR2 is FYNNEI in the germline V gene. CDR3 size: 11 residues. The CDR3 spells CASSFDDQGVF. In DNA form, the CDR3 reads TGTGCCAGCAGTTTCGACGACCAAGGGGTTTTT.

This clonotype showed up many times. The gene calls are TRBV7-3 and TRBJ2-7; 7 positions agree with TRBD2. The CDR3 has 15 residues. The germline V gene has CDR1 SGHTA and CDR2 FQGTGA. J was trimmed by 4 bases and V by 3 bases; bases with no gene match: 9. This CDR3 reads CASSLMGGTTYEQYF. CDR3 sequence (DNA): TGTGCCAGCAGCTTGATGGGGGGGACGACTTACGAGCAGTACTTC. Supplemented by reference TRBV7-3 and TRBJ2-7, the full variable domain reads GAGVSQTPSNKVTEKGKYVELRCDPISGHTALYWYRQSLGQGPEFLIYFQGTGAADDSGLPNDRFFAVRPEGSVSTLKIQRTERGDSAVYLCASSLMGGTTYEQYFGPGTRLTVT.

This clonotype was detected ten times or more. The CDR3 sequence is CASLHSAGPTGELFF. The CDR3 nucleotides are TGTGCCAGCCTCCATTCAGCGGGACCCACCGGGGAGCTGTTTTTT. The chain combines TRBV19 with TRBJ2-2; TRBD2 aligns across 7 bases. J was trimmed by 4 bases and V by 9 bases; bases with no gene match: 11. Germline loops: CDR1 LNHDA, CDR2 SQIVND (reference sequence). The CDR3 extends over 15 amino acids.